This is a list of T cell receptor beta chains from one sample in a study of OX40 agonist ivuxolimab in advanced cancers. Here immunoSEQ multiplex PCR was the method, and the copy in TCRdb shows in-frame clones only, minus some. The table records about 98,000 clones, around 92% of them present only once. This sample comprised CD4+ or CD8+ T cells sorted from blood, obtained in a trial of the OX40 agonist ivuxolimab. The receptors here all came from an adult with an advanced solid tumor such as melanoma, head and neck, liver or kidney cancer. The CDR3 runs from the conserved cysteine through the conserved F or W. A D gene is named only where the DNA matches it firmly. The size entry is marked missing in some rows and otherwise reads once, few, many or a size class.

>.|.|TRBV11-3|TRBJ2-5|12
CASSARRETQYF
TGTGCCAGCAGCGCAAGGAGGGAGACCCAGTACTTC
>.|.|TRBV5-5|TRBJ1-6|18
CASSLVFTGSSYNSPLHF
TGTGCCAGCAGCTTGGTGTTCACAGGGAGCTCCTATAATTCACCCCTCCACTTT
>.|.|TRBV7-8|TRBJ1-2|14
CASSLETGRGGYTF
TGTGCCAGCAGCTTAGAAACCGGGAGGGGCGGCTACACCTTC
>once|TRBD2|TRBV7-2|TRBJ2-5|15
CASSLAPTSGETQYF
TGTGCCAGCAGCTTAGCCCCCACTAGCGGGGAGACCCAGTACTTC
>once|.|TRBV7-2|TRBJ2-3|13
CASSVIRTDTQYF
TGTGCCAGCAGCGTAATCCGCACAGATACGCAGTATTTT
>.|.|TRBV15|TRBJ1-1|15
CATSRDRGMNTEAFF
TGTGCCACCAGCAGAGACAGGGGAATGAACACTGAAGCTTTCTTT
>.|.|TRBV28|TRBJ1-3|15
CASSLREVSGNTIYF
TGTGCCAGCAGTTTACGGGAGGTCTCTGGAAACACCATATATTTT
>once|.|TRBV11-2|TRBJ1-4|12
CASSQEQGKLFF
TGTGCCAGCAGCCAGGAACAGGGAAAACTGTTTTTT
>.|.|TRBV4-2|TRBJ2-3|12
CASSPGLDTQYF
TGTGCCAGCAGCCCTGGGCTAGACACGCAGTATTTT
>.|.|TRBV7-2|TRBJ1-5|12
CASSSNNQPQHF
TGTGCCAGCAGCTCAAATAATCAGCCCCAGCATTTT
>.|.|TRBV7-3|TRBJ1-5|13
CASSLTPDQPQHF
TGTGCCAGCAGCTTAACCCCGGATCAGCCCCAGCATTTT
>.|TRBD2|TRBV9|TRBJ2-1|15
CASSVEPSGVNEQFF
TGTGCCAGCAGCGTAGAGCCCAGCGGGGTAAATGAGCAGTTCTTC
>.|.|TRBV18|TRBJ1-5|14
CASAPQNSNQPQHF
TGTGCCAGCGCACCGCAGAATAGCAATCAGCCCCAGCATTTT
>.|.|TRBV18|TRBJ1-1|15
CASSPSRGLGTEAFF
TGTGCCAGCTCACCATCCAGGGGACTAGGCACTGAAGCTTTCTTT
>.|.|TRBV4-2|TRBJ2-1|15
CASSRGDLIYNEQFF
TGTGCCAGCAGCCGCGGGGACTTGATCTACAATGAGCAGTTCTTC
>.|.|TRBV9|TRBJ2-1|14
CASSLRLSYNEQFF
TGTGCCAGCAGCCTACGACTATCCTACAATGAGCAGTTCTTC
>.|TRBD1|TRBV28|TRBJ1-1|11
CASRNRGGSFF
TGTGCCAGCAGAAACAGGGGGGGGTCTTTCTTT
>once|.|TRBV7-8|TRBJ1-3|14
CASSPDLFGNTIYF
TGTGCCAGCAGCCCAGACTTATTTGGAAACACCATATATTTT
>.|.|TRBV30|TRBJ1-3|14
CAWTLGRVWNTIYF
TGTGCCTGGACCCTAGGCCGGGTATGGAACACCATATATTTT
>.|.|TRBV10-3|TRBJ2-1|16
CATTNVGSGSYNEQFF
TGTGCCACCACAAACGTGGGCAGCGGTTCCTACAATGAGCAGTTCTTC
>.|TRBD2|TRBV10-3|TRBJ2-3|17
CAISESTSGRSPYTQYF
TGTGCCATCAGTGAGTCGACTAGCGGGAGATCTCCGTATACGCAGTATTTT
>.|.|TRBV28|TRBJ1-1|16
CASSFRSGRAGGEAFF
TGTGCCAGCAGTTTTAGAAGCGGCAGGGCCGGAGGTGAAGCTTTCTTT
>.|TRBD1|TRBV28|TRBJ2-7|15
CASSPGTGRNYEQYF
TGTGCCAGCAGTCCAGGGACAGGGAGGAACTACGAGCAGTACTTC
>.|.|TRBV19|TRBJ2-6|13
CASRNSGANVLTF
TGTGCCAGTCGGAACTCTGGGGCCAACGTCCTGACTTTC
>.|TRBD2|TRBV7-9|TRBJ2-1|16
CASSLPLAASYNEQFF
TGTGCCAGCAGCTTACCACTAGCGGCATCCTACAATGAGCAGTTCTTC
>.|TRBD1|TRBV11-2|TRBJ2-3|15
CASSPRGQGTDTQYF
TGTGCCAGCAGCCCTAGGGGACAGGGCACAGATACGCAGTATTTT
>.|.|TRBV7-2|TRBJ1-1|17
CASSLNRLGGTGTEAFF
TGTGCCAGCAGCCTAAACCGTTTGGGAGGGACGGGCACTGAAGCTTTCTTT
>once|TRBD2|TRBV4-3|TRBJ2-1|16
CASSSGASGSRGEQFF
TGCGCCAGCAGCTCAGGGGCTAGCGGGAGTCGGGGTGAGCAGTTCTTC
>.|TRBD1|TRBV19|TRBJ1-1|13
CASSTPGGTEAFF
TGTGCCAGTAGTACTCCAGGGGGAACTGAAGCTTTCTTT
>.|.|TRBV6-5|TRBJ2-2|13
CASRGELAGELFF
TGTGCCAGCAGGGGGGAGCTCGCCGGGGAGCTGTTTTTT
>.|.|TRBV6-4|TRBJ2-2|18
CASSDWGVQGRGFGELFF
TGTGCCAGCAGTGACTGGGGAGTTCAGGGTAGAGGGTTTGGGGAGCTGTTTTTT
>.|.|TRBV4-2|TRBJ2-1|17
CASSLPSAKQKHNEQFF
TGTGCCAGCAGCCTTCCGTCAGCGAAACAGAAACACAATGAGCAGTTCTTC
>.|.|TRBV7-8|TRBJ2-7|13
CASSGGWGYEQYF
TGTGCCAGCAGCGGTGGTTGGGGATACGAGCAGTACTTC
>.|.|TRBV4-2|TRBJ1-1|14
CASSREKGRTEAFF
TGTGCCAGCAGCCGAGAGAAGGGTCGTACTGAAGCTTTCTTT
>.|.|TRBV5-3|TRBJ1-2|15
CARNRRTALSYGYTF
TGTGCCAGAAATCGGAGGACAGCTTTATCCTATGGCTACACCTTC
>.|.|TRBV2|TRBJ2-3|12
CASTLSTDTQYF
TGTGCCAGCACACTTAGCACAGATACGCAGTATTTT
>.|TRBD1|TRBV10-3|TRBJ1-6|15
CAISGRTGGVSPLHF
TGTGCCATCAGTGGGAGGACAGGGGGCGTATCACCCCTCCACTTT
>.|.|TRBV9|TRBJ2-1|11
CASSAYDEQFF
TGTGCCAGCAGCGCCTACGATGAGCAGTTCTTC
>.|.|TRBV6-5|TRBJ2-3|12
CASSSSGDTQYF
.
>.|.|TRBV28|TRBJ1-3|12
CASSGSGNTIYF
TGTGCCAGCTCCGGTTCTGGAAACACCATATATTTT
>.|.|TRBV4-3|TRBJ1-5|14
CASSHLGYGQPQHF
TGCGCCAGCAGCCATCTTGGCTACGGTCAGCCCCAGCATTTT
>.|TRBD2|TRBV27|TRBJ2-3|16
CASSTRTSGTIDTQYF
TGTGCCAGCAGTACCCGGACTAGCGGGACGATAGATACGCAGTATTTT
>.|.|TRBV28|TRBJ1-5|15
CASSFHPPINQPQHF
TGTGCCAGCAGTTTCCATCCACCCATAAATCAGCCCCAGCATTTT
>once|TRBD1|TRBV29-1|TRBJ2-1|13
CSADRDRDNEQFF
TGCAGCGCTGACCGGGACAGAGACAATGAGCAGTTCTTC
>.|.|TRBV30|TRBJ1-4|13
CAWSVQTDEKLFF
TGTGCCTGGAGTGTACAGACAGATGAAAAACTGTTTTTT
>.|.|TRBV5-1|TRBJ2-2|15
CASSLVVGNTGELFF
TGCGCCAGCAGCTTGGTTGTGGGGAACACCGGGGAGCTGTTTTTT
>.|TRBD2|TRBV12-5|TRBJ2-3|13
CASGLETAGVGYF
TGTGCTAGTGGTTTGGAAACGGCGGGAGTGGGGTATTTT
>.|.|TRBV29-1|TRBJ2-2|14
CSVGLAANTGELFF
TGCAGCGTTGGTCTGGCGGCGAACACCGGGGAGCTGTTTTTT
>.|.|TRBV28|TRBJ1-1|12
CASRTGPPGAFF
TGTGCCAGCAGGACCGGGCCCCCCGGGGCTTTCTTT
>.|TRBD1|TRBV9|TRBJ2-2|17
CASSYIPGQANTGELFF
TGTGCCAGCAGCTATATTCCGGGACAGGCTAACACCGGGGAGCTGTTTTTT
>.|TRBD1|TRBV6-5|TRBJ2-6|15
CASRRTGYGANVLTF
TGTGCCAGCAGGAGGACAGGGTACGGGGCCAACGTCCTGACTTTC
>.|TRBD2|TRBV27|TRBJ2-2|16
CASSLYGGSGTGELFF
TGTGCCAGCAGTTTATACGGGGGGTCGGGCACCGGGGAGCTGTTTTTT
>.|.|TRBV19|TRBJ1-5|15
CATSWGDYSNQPQHF
TGTGCCACCTCTTGGGGGGATTATAGCAATCAGCCCCAGCATTTT
>.|.|TRBV5-4|TRBJ1-6|11
CASGYNSPLHF
TGTGCCAGCGGTTATAATTCACCCCTCCACTTT
>few|TRBD1|TRBV19|TRBJ1-5|14
CASSTQGANQPQHF
TGTGCCAGTAGTACCCAGGGGGCGAATCAGCCCCAGCATTTT
>.|.|TRBV7-2|TRBJ1-5|14
CASSRGSPNQPQHF
TGTGCCAGCAGCCGGGGGTCTCCCAATCAGCCCCAGCATTTT
>once|.|TRBV30|TRBJ1-5|14
CAWSESPGGQPQHF
TGTGCCTGGAGTGAGTCTCCGGGGGGTCAGCCCCAGCATTTT
>.|TRBD2|TRBV5-6|TRBJ2-3|16
CASSLGREASTDTQYF
TGTGCCAGCAGCTTGGGACGGGAGGCTAGCACAGATACGCAGTATTTT
>.|TRBD1|TRBV6-5|TRBJ1-2|15
CASSIIRDSPYGYTF
TGTGCCAGCAGTATAATCCGGGACAGTCCTTATGGCTACACCTTC